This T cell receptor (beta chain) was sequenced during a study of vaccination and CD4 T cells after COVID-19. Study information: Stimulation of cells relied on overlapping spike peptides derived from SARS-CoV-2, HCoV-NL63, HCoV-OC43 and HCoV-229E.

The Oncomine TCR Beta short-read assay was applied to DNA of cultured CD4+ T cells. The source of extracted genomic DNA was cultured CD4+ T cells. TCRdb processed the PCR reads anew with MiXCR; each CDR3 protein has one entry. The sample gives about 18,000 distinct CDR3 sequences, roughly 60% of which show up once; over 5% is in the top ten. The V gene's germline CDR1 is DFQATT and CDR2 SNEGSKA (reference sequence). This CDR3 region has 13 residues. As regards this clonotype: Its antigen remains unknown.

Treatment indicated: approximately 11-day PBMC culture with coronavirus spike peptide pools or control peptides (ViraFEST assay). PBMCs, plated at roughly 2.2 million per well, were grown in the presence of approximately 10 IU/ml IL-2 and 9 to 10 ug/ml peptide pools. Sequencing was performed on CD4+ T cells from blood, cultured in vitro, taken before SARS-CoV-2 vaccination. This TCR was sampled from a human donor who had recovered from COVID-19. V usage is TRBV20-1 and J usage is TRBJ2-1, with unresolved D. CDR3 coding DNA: TGCAGAGTAAGGAGTCTTGGGTCTGTTGAGCAGTTCTTC. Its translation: CRVRSLGSVEQFF.